This T cell receptor beta chain came from a study of blood T cell repertoires in COVID-19. Whole-study context: Samples of COVID-19 (acute and convalescent) were obtained from the United States, Italy and Spain.

This clone appeared a few times. In the source study's methods: By means of reference gene primer amplification, nucleated cell counts were estimated. Some clones are missing from TCRdb's copy, which holds only in-frame ones; the method was immunoSEQ multiplex PCR. The DNA gave D and trimming, while V, J and clone size come from that table. In the table there are around 260,000 clones, around 87% of which are singletons. The sequencing input was peripheral blood. This clonotype originated in a woman between 45 and 60 years old with acute or convalescent COVID-19.

CDR3 nucleotide sequence: TGTGCCAGCCCCTCCCAAGCCGTAGAAAAACTGTTTTTT. Encoded protein: CASPSQAVEKLFF. The genes are TRBV27 and TRBJ1-4, with D hard to call. Germline-derived CDR1 and CDR2 are MNHEY and SMNVEV (reference sequence). Trimming shortened V by 8 bases and J by 8 bases, and 15 bases separated the two germline ends. The CDR3 consists of 13 residues.